One and the same sample provided the 6 T cell receptor beta chains below, sequenced in a study of T cell repertoires in cytomegalovirus infection. Using its own MiXCR run on the reads, TCRdb lists one record per CDR3 protein. Counted here are around 240,000 distinct CDR3 sequences, about 23% occurring once; the ten biggest clones make up about 18%. The sequencing sample was made of CD8+ T cells from PBMCs. These receptors all come from a human donor in good health (CMV status not recorded). Some clones in this sample may be carry-over from other donors' samples.

This chain links TRBV27 with TRBJ2-1; 7 bases agree with TRBD2. The CDR3 covers 14 residues. CDR1 is MNHEY and CDR2 is SMNVEV in the germline V gene (reference sequence). V shed 8 bases and J 1 base; nucleotides not matched to a gene: 5. CDR3 loop: CASWGRGSYNEQFF. CDR3 coding DNA: TGTGCCAGCTGGGGGAGGGGTTCCTACAATGAGCAGTTCTTC.

This clonotype appeared many times. The rearrangement uses TRBV2 and TRBJ2-5; 8 nucleotides agree with TRBD1. From germline, CDR1 is SNHLY and CDR2 FYNNEI. The junction had 8 bases not matched to a gene; V was cut back by 1 base and J by 1 base. CDR3 length equals 17 residues. CDR3 amino acids: CASSEGPGQDLQETQYF. The CDR3 bases are TGTGCCAGCAGTGAAGGCCCGGGACAGGACCTCCAAGAGACCCAGTACTTC.

This clonotype was seen only a few times. This sequence joins TRBV12-5 and TRBJ2-3, with 8 positions matching TRBD1. Germline trimming cut 4 bases from V and 4 bases from J; bases unmatched to any gene: 4. This CDR3 is built from 14 residues. CDR1 is LGHNT, CDR2 FRNRAP, per germline. In DNA, the CDR3 is TGTGCTAGTGGTTACGGACAGGGAGCAGATACGCAGTATTTT. Its translation is CASGYGQGADTQYF.

This rearrangement joins TRBV4-1 to TRBJ2-2; D possibly corresponds to TRBD2 (5 bases). The germline V gene encodes CDR1 MGHRA and CDR2 YSYEKL. The CDR3 has 14 residues. Between the trimmed V and J ends, which lost 8 bases and 5 bases, there was a span of 15 bases. The CDR3 DNA sequence: TGCGCCAGCCACTGGGTCACGGGGACCGGGGAGCTGTTTTTT. Translated: CASHWVTGTGELFF.

This clonotype has only a few counts. This chain uses TRBV29-1 with TRBJ2-1, with TRBD2 matching over 11 bases. The CDR3 contains 14 residues. The V gene end was trimmed by 1 base and the J gene end by 5 bases; junction bases not matched to a gene: 1. CDR1 and CDR2 from the germline V gene are SQVTM and ANQGSEA. The CDR3 nucleotides are TGCAGCGTTGAAGGACTAGCGGGGAACAATGAGCAGTTCTTC. It is translated as CSVEGLAGNNEQFF.

This clonotype was detected many times. The genes are TRBV12-3 or TRBV12-4 and TRBJ2-3; D unresolved. CDR3 size: 15 residues. V was pared by 2 bases and J by 0 bases, with 9 bases between. Here the CDR3 reads CASSLFGPSTDTQYF. The CDR3 nucleotides are TGTGCCAGCAGTTTATTTGGACCTAGCACAGATACGCAGTATTTT.